This T cell receptor beta chain comes out of a study of graft-versus-host responses after intestinal transplantation. Looking at the study overall: Multivisceral, liver-intestinal, or isolated intestinal transplants were performed in recipients. For approximately 3 years after anti-thymocyte globulin induction, all recipients took tacrolimus and steroids. Study findings and constraints: GvH clonotypes were identified within recipient marrow, with a subset emerging first in ileum or blood.

Looked up from germline, CDR1 is LNHDA and CDR2 is SQIVND (reference sequence). Trimming removed 3 bases from V and 2 bases from J; junction bases left unmatched: 7. The CDR3 is 16 amino acids. Assay used: immunoSEQ multiplex PCR; TCRdb lists only in-frame clones, some missing. The table shows over 60,000 clones, with around 90% occurring only once. A note on this clone: What it binds is unknown.

This TCR was sampled from a human patient who received an intestinal transplant, so some T cells may come from the graft donor. The input for sequencing was bone marrow, taken 734 days after intestinal transplantation. The chain recombines TRBV19 with TRBJ2-7, with 10 bases lining up with TRBD1. The CDR3 region is CASSIRRTGGTYEQYF. CDR3 DNA sequence: TGTGCCAGTAGTATTAGGAGGACAGGGGGAACCTACGAGCAGTACTTC.